These 22 T cell receptor beta chains originate from one sample sequenced in a study of T cells after yellow fever vaccination. Via MiXCR, TCRdb re-called the 5' RACE reads, giving one row per CDR3 protein. The sample yields around 53,000 distinct CDR3 sequences, about 6.3% seen once. The sample consisted of CD8+ T cells not binding an NS4B(214-222) dextramer, sorted from PBMCs, taken approximately 40 days after the first yellow fever vaccination. The receptors originated from a man aged 18 to 30 who received the YFV17D yellow fever vaccine.

The rearrangement uses TRBV12-3 or TRBV12-4 and TRBJ2-7, with D possibly TRBD1 on 5 matching bases. The ends were cut back, 3 bases at V and 3 bases at J, with 9 bases in the middle. The CDR3 runs to 13 residues. The CDR3 DNA is TGTGCCAGCAGTTTGGGGCCCAACTACGAGCAGTACGTC. This sequence encodes CASSLGPNYEQYV.

This clonotype appeared many times. This rearrangement joins TRBV12-3 or TRBV12-4 to TRBJ2-3; D is unresolved. V gave up 6 bases and J gave up 4 bases, with 11 bases separating them. CDR3 length: 13 amino acids. CDR3 DNA: TGTGCCAGCAGCCGACCTTCCCCAGATACGCAGTATTTT. Encoded protein: CASSRPSPDTQYF.

This clonotype was picked up many times. J is TRBJ2-2 and V is TRBV4-3; TRBD1 agrees at 9 bases. CDR1 LGHNA and CDR2 YSLEER come from the germline V gene. The length of the CDR3 is 17 residues. Trimming took 0 bases from V and 5 from J; bases not matched to a gene: 7. In DNA form, the CDR3 reads TGCGCCAGCAGCCAAGAGTTAGGGACAGGGAAGACCGGGGAGCTGTTTTTT. Residues: CASSQELGTGKTGELFF.

This clonotype showed up just a few times. The V gene is TRBV15, the J gene TRBJ1-5, with 7 bases that match TRBD1. The germline CDR1 and CDR2 sequences are LNHNV and YYDKDF (reference sequence). Losses at the gene ends were 8 bases for V and 6 bases for J; bases not matched to a gene: 10. The length of the CDR3 is 14 residues. The CDR3 nucleotides are TGTGCCACCCGACAGGGATCGGCGGGTCAGCCCCAGCATTTT. The encoded protein is CATRQGSAGQPQHF. The full variable domain, in which reference TRBV15 and TRBJ1-5 provide the parts outside the CDR3, is DAMVIQNPRYQVTQFGKPVTLSCSQTLNHNVMYWYQQKSSQAPKLLFHYYDKDFNNEADTPDNFQSRRPNTSFCFLDIRSPGLGDTAMYLCATRQGSAGQPQHFGDGTRLSIL.

The V and J genes are TRBV27 and TRBJ2-3; D call uncertain. The CDR3 spans 15 residues. Germline loops: CDR1 MNHEY, CDR2 SMNVEV (reference sequence). The V gene lost 3 bases and the J gene lost 0 bases, with 10 bases spanning the gap. CDR3 sequence: CASSFGVGSTDTQYF. CDR3 nucleotide sequence: TGTGCCAGCAGTTTTGGTGTCGGGAGCACAGATACGCAGTATTTT.

In its sample, this clonotype was seen once. Given a much more abundant clone one base away, this may be a read error. V usage is TRBV4-3 and J usage is TRBJ1-1, with 9 positions matching TRBD1. Trimming took 0 bases from V and 1 from J; bases not matched to a gene: 9. The germline V gene encodes CDR1 LGHNA and CDR2 YSLEER. The CDR3 spans 18 residues. The CDR3: CASSQDLSGQGRNTEAFF. CDR3 DNA sequence: TGCGCCAGCAGCCAAGATTTATCCGGACAGGGGAGGAACACTGAAGCTTTCTTT.

CDR3 nucleotide sequence: TGTGCCAGCACCCTAGGGCTGAGCTCCTACAATGAGCAGTTCTTC. It yields the protein CASTLGLSSYNEQFF. The rearrangement joins TRBV7-3 to TRBJ2-1; unclear D gene. Germline V gene lookup returns CDR1 SGHTA and CDR2 FQGTGA. V dropped 7 bases and J dropped 0 bases, with 13 bases sitting between them. The CDR3 loop spans 15 amino acids.

This clonotype was seen repeatedly, ten times or more. This chain uses TRBV20-1 with TRBJ1-6; D is perhaps TRBD1 (5 bases). CDR3 length: 16 amino acids. Germline CDR1 DFQATT, CDR2 SNEGSKA (reference sequence). V lost 6 bases and J lost 0, with 15 bases in between. The CDR3 sequence: CSAEGWDGSYNSPLHF. CDR3 sequence (DNA): TGCAGTGCCGAGGGTTGGGACGGCTCCTATAATTCACCCCTCCACTTT.

V and J are TRBV5-1 and TRBJ2-2; D is undetermined. The V end lost 4 bases, the J end lost 6 bases, and 10 bases lay between the germline ends. The CDR3 sequence is 13 residues long. The germline gives CDR1 SGHRS, CDR2 YFSETQ. The CDR3: CASSLWRAGELFF. The CDR3, as DNA: TGCGCCAGCAGCCTTTGGCGTGCCGGGGAGCTGTTTTTT.

This clonotype was detected ten times or more. The chain employs TRBV4-1 and TRBJ2-1; D perhaps matches TRBD2 (6 bases). V shed 0 bases and J shed 7 bases, with 16 bases lying between them. This CDR3 comprises 16 residues. Looked up from germline, CDR1 is MGHRA and CDR2 is YSYEKL. CDR3 bases: TGCGCCAGCAGCCAAGATTTATCGGACCGGGGGAATGAGCAGTTCTTC. It translates to CASSQDLSDRGNEQFF.

This clonotype was picked up many times. The chain carries TRBV5-1 and TRBJ1-1; D is possibly TRBD1 (5 bases). CDR1 SGHRS and CDR2 YFSETQ come from the germline V gene. The CDR3 is made up of 14 amino acids. V was pared by 0 bases and J by 0 bases, with 6 bases between. The CDR3 bases are TGCGCCAGCAGCTTGGGACAGATGAACACTGAAGCTTTCTTT. It codes for CASSLGQMNTEAFF.

This clonotype has a count of ten or more. J is TRBJ1-4 and V is TRBV12-3 or TRBV12-4; TRBD1 agrees at 7 bases. Trimming cost V 7 bases and J 2 bases; bases outside gene matches: 7. This CDR3 region has 15 residues. For the CDR3, the DNA is TGTGCCAGCACTCAGGGGGGCTGGACTAATGAAAAACTGTTTTTT. Amino acids: CASTQGGWTNEKLFF.

Worth noting for this clonotype: Being one base from a much bigger clone, this may be a read error. The chain carries TRBV9 and TRBJ1-6; no clear D. V lost 4 bases to trimming and J lost 6 bases, with 26 bases between them. Germline CDR1 and CDR2: SGDLS and YYNGEE. The CDR3 length is 19 residues. In DNA, the CDR3 is TGTGCCAGCAGCCCCCGGTGGCGTCCAGGCCGATCTTCTAATTCACCCCTCCACTTT. Amino acid sequence: CASSPRWRPGRSSNSPLHF. The whole variable domain, filled in from reference TRBV9 and TRBJ1-6, reads DSGVTQTPKHLITATGQRVTLRCSPRSGDLSVYWYQQSLDQGLQFLIQYYNGEERAKGNILERFSAQQFPDLHSELNLSSLELGDSALYFCASSPRWRPGRSSNSPLHFGNGTRLTVT.

This clonotype was found many times. The chain uses TRBV2 and TRBJ2-2; tentative D call: TRBD1 (6 bases). The germline V and J ends were trimmed by 0 bases and 5 bases, with 13 bases remaining between them. Germline V gene sequence: CDR1 SNHLY, CDR2 FYNNEI. CDR3 length: 16 residues. CDR3 protein: CASSEANRAATGELFF. CDR3 bases: TGTGCCAGCAGTGAAGCTAACAGGGCAGCAACCGGGGAGCTGTTTTTT.

This clonotype was detected ten times or more. This rearrangement joins TRBV11-2 to TRBJ2-5, with 8 bases identical to TRBD2. V gave up 7 bases and J gave up 5 bases; unmatched junction bases: 9. In germline, CDR1 is SGHAT, CDR2 FQNNGV. The CDR3 loop spans 14 amino acids. CDR3 residues: CASTIVRGAETQYF. The CDR3 coding sequence is TGTGCCAGCACCATTGTGCGGGGGGCGGAGACCCAGTACTTC.

This clonotype was seen repeatedly, ten times or more. This chain connects TRBV4-3 to TRBJ2-7; no clear D. The V and J ends lost 4 bases and 1 base respectively, with 11 bases between them. The CDR3 has 14 amino acids. The germline gives CDR1 LGHNA, CDR2 YSLEER. In DNA, the CDR3 is TGCGCCAGCAGCCTAGACAAGGAATCCTACGAGCAGTACTTC. Protein: CASSLDKESYEQYF.

This clonotype was seen a few times. The genes are TRBV11-2 and TRBJ2-1; D may be TRBD2 (5 bases). The CDR3 sequence is 18 residues long. Germline assignment: CDR1 SGHAT and CDR2 FQNNGV. V gave up 6 bases and J gave up 7 bases, with 28 bases separating them. In DNA form, the CDR3 reads TGTGCCAGCAGTCCAGCCAACCGGGGAAATAGGAGGTGGAATGAGCAGTTCTTC. Translated, it gives CASSPANRGNRRWNEQFF. Supplemented by reference TRBV11-2 and TRBJ2-1, the full variable domain reads EAGVAQSPRYKIIEKRQSVAFWCNPISGHATLYWYQQILGQGPKLLIQFQNNGVVDDSQLPKDRFSAERLKGVDSTLKIQPAKLEDSAVYLCASSPANRGNRRWNEQFFGPGTRLTVL.

There are a few counts of this clonotype. The CDR3 protein is CASSLRGGRSTEAFF. CDR3 sequence (DNA): TGTGCCAGCAGTTTAAGAGGGGGACGGTCCACTGAAGCTTTCTTT. The chain combines TRBV12-3 or TRBV12-4 with TRBJ1-1; D perhaps matches TRBD1 (6 bases). V gave up 2 bases and J gave up 4 bases, with 14 bases separating them. The CDR3 spans 15 residues.

The gene calls are TRBV6-5 and TRBJ2-3; 7 nucleotides match TRBD2. The germline V gene encodes CDR1 MNHEY and CDR2 SVGAGI. The CDR3 runs 15 residues. V gave up 4 bases and J gave up 0 bases; unmatched junction bases: 4. Here the CDR3 DNA reads TGTGCCAGCAGTTTACCCGGGGGGAGCACAGATACGCAGTATTTT. Its translation: CASSLPGGSTDTQYF.

There are a few counts of this clonotype. In this CDR3 the conserved last residue, phenylalanine or tryptophan, is missing, so a read error is likely. No DNA is shown, since the ends of the CDR3 on it are uncertain; the CDR3 is the one TCRdb lists. This sequence joins TRBV9 and TRBJ1-2; whether TRBD1, the table's D call, matches the DNA was not checked. Germline CDR1 reads SGDLS; CDR2 reads YYNGEE. The CDR3 is 11 residues long, ends included. The CDR3 is CASSAVPPRLL.

The chain combines TRBV27 with TRBJ2-1; maybe TRBD2 (6 bases). V was trimmed by 1 base and J by 9 bases, leaving 16 bases between them. Germline V gene data show CDR1 as MNHEY and CDR2 as SMNVEV (reference sequence). The CDR3 sequence is 15 residues long. The CDR3 is CASSLLRGPRGEQFF. For the CDR3, the DNA is TGTGCCAGCAGTTTATTGCGGGGACCACGCGGTGAGCAGTTCTTC.

This clonotype was detected ten times or more. The chain couples TRBV20-1 to TRBJ2-7; the D gene is possibly TRBD1 (6 bases). The V and J ends lost 4 bases and 4 bases respectively, with 23 bases between them. Germline CDR1 and CDR2: DFQATT and SNEGSKA (reference sequence). The CDR3 is 16 amino acids. CDR3 DNA: TGCAGTGCTACCCCACGTGGGGGCAGGGCATCGTACGAGCAGTACTTC. Translated, it gives CSATPRGGRASYEQYF.